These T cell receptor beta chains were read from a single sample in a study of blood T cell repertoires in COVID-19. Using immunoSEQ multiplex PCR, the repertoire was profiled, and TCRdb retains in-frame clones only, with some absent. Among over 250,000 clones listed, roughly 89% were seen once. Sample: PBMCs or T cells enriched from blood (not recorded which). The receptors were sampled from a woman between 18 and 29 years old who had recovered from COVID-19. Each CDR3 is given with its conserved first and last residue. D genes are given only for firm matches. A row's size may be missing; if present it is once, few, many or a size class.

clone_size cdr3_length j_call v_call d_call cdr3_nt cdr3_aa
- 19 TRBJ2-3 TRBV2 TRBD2 TGTGCCAGCAGTGAGGAAATAGCGGGGGGGCCGAGAATCCCAGATACGCAGTATTTT CASSEEIAGGPRIPDTQYF
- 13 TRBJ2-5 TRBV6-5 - TGTGCCAGCAGATCTAGCGCCCAAGAGACCCAGTACTTC CASRSSAQETQYF
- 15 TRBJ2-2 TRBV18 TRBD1 TGTGCCAGCTCCCAAGACAGGGTCGGCACCGGGGAGCTGTTTTTT CASSQDRVGTGELFF
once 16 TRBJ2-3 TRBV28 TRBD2 TGTGCCAGCGGACTAGCGGGAGGGCCTTCCACAGATACGCAGTATTTT CASGLAGGPSTDTQYF
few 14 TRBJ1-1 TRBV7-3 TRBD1 TGTGCCAGCAGCAACCGGGACAGGGGAACTGAAGCTTTCTTT CASSNRDRGTEAFF
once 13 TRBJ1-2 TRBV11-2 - TGTGCCAGCAGCTTTCTGGGCCGCTATGGCTACACCTTC CASSFLGRYGYTF
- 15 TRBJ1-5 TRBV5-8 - TGTGCCAGCAGCTTGCTTCGGGGGAACAATCAGCCCCAGCATTTT CASSLLRGNNQPQHF
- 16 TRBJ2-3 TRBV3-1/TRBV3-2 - TGTGCCAGCAGCCTACCGGGAAGATATTCTTCTGATACGCAGTATTTT CASSLPGRYSSDTQYF
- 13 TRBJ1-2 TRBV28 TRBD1 TGTGCCAGCAGGATTCAGGGGGGCGTTGGCTACACCTTC CASRIQGGVGYTF
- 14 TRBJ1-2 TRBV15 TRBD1 TGTGCCACCAGCACTCGACAGGGGGCAAGTGGCTACACCTTC CATSTRQGASGYTF
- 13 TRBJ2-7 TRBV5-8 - TGTGCCAGCAGCTTGGGAGTCCCAAGCGAGCAGTACTTC CASSLGVPSEQYF
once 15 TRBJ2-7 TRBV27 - TGTGCCAGCAGTTCCACGGGACTGAACGCCTACGAGCAGTACTTC CASSSTGLNAYEQYF
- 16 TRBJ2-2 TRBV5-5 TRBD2 TGTGCCAGCAGCTTGGTTAGCGGGAGTAGTACCGGGGAGCTGTTTTTT CASSLVSGSSTGELFF
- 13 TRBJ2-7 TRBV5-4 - TGTGCCAGCAGCTTGCAGGATGTCCACGAGCAGTACTTC CASSLQDVHEQYF
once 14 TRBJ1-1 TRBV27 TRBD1 TGTGCCAGCAGGCGGACAGGGCGGAACACTGAAGCTTTCTTT CASRRTGRNTEAFF
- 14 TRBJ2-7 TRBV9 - TGTGCCAGCAGCCCAAGCACGCTTCCGTACGAGCAGTACTTC CASSPSTLPYEQYF
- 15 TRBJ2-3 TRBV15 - TGTGCCACCAGCACCACTCGACAGGGCACAGATACGCAGTATTTT CATSTTRQGTDTQYF
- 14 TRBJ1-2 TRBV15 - TGTGCCACCAGCAGAGATAAGGGGCCCGGTGGCTACACCTTC CATSRDKGPGGYTF
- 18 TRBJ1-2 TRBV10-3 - TGTGCCATCAGTGAGTCAAGTCGAGAGAGCCCTCCTCCCTATGGCTACACCTTC CAISESSRESPPPYGYTF
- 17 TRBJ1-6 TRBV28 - TGTGCCAGCAGTTTGAACCGGGACTCCGGGGGGAATTCACCCCTCCACTTT CASSLNRDSGGNSPLHF
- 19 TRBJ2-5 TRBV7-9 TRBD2 TGTGCCAGCAGCTTTCGGCGCAAGAGCGGGAGGGCCGTGGTGGAGACCCAGTACTTC CASSFRRKSGRAVVETQYF
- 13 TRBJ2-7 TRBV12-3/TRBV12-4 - TGTGCCAGCAGTTTCGCAGGTTACTACGAGCAGTACTTC CASSFAGYYEQYF